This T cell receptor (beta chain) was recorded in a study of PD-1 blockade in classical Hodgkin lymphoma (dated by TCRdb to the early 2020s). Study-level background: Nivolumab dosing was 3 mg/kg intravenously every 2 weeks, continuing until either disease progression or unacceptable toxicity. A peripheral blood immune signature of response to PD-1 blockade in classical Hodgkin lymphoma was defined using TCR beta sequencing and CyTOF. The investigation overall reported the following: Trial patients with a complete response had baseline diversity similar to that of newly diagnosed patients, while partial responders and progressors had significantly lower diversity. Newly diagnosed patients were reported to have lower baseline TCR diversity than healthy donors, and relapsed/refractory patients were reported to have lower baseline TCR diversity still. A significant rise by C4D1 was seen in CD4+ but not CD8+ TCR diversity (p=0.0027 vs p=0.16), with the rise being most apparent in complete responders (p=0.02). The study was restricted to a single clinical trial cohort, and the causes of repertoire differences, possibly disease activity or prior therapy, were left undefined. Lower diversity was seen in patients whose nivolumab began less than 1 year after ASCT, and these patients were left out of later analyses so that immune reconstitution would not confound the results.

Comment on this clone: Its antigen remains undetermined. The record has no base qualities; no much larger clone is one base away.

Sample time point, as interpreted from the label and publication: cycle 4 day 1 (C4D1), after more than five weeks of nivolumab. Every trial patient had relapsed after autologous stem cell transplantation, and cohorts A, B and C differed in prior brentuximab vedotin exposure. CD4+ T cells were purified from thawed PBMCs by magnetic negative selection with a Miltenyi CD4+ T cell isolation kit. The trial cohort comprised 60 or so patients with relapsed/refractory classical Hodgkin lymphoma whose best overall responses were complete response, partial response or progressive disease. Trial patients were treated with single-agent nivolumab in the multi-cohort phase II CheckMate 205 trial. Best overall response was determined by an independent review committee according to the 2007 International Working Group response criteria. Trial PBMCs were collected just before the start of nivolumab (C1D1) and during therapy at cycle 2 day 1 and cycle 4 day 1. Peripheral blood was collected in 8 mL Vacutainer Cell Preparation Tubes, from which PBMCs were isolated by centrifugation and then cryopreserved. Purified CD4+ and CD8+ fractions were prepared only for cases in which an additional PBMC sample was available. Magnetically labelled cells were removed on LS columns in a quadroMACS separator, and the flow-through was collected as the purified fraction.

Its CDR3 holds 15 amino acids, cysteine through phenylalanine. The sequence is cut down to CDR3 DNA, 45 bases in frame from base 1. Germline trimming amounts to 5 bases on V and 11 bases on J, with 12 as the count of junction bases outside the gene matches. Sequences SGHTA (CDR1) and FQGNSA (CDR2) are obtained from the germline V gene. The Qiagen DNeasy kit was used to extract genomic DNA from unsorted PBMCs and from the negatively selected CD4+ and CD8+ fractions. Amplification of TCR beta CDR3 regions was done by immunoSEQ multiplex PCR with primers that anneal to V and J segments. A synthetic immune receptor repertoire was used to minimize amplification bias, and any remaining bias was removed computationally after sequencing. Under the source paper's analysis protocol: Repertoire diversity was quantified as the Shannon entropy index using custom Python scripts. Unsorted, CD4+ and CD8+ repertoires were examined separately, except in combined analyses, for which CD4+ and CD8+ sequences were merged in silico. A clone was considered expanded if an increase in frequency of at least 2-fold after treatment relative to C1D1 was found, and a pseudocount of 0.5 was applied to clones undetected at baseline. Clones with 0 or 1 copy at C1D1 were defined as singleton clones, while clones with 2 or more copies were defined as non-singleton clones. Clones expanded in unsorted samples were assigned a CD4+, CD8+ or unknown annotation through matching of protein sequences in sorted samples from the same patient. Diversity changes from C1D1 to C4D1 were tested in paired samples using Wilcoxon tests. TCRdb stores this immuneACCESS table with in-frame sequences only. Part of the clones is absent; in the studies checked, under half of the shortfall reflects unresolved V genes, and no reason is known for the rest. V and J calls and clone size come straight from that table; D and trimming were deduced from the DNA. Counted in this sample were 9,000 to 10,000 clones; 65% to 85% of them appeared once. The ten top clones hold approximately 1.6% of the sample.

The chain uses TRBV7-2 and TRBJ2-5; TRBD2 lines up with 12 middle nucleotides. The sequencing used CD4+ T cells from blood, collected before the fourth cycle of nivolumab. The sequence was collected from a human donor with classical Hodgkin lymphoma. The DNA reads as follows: TGTGCCAGCAGCCCCATTCTAGCGGGGGGGCAAAAGCAGTACTTC. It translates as CASSPILAGGQKQYF.